The present T cell receptor (beta chain) was sequenced within a study of shared clonotypes between healthy human individuals (dated by TCRdb to about 2020). The study in broad terms: A couple of women and a few men aged 18 to 49 years were included in the cohort. For each donor, CD4 naive and CD4 memory were each given three plates, CD8 naive was given two plates, and CD8 memory was given one plate. The study deeply sequenced blood TCR repertoires of five healthy adults to estimate repertoire size and the extent of clonotype sharing between individuals. To increase sequencing depth and limit assay-specific biases, different laboratories used diverse techniques to prepare libraries and sequence TCR repertoires. Leukapheresis yielded between about 0.9 and 9.5 billion PBMCs per donor.

The full study reports these points: Sampling was restricted to blood, and TCR repertoires in tissue are likely to differ from TCR repertoires in blood. Because the study included only a small number of donors, the genetic and exposure-history diversity represented was limited. Compared with non-shared clonotypes, the clonotypes found in all four sorted-subset donors had higher generation probabilities. Rarefaction of sorted-subset datasets indicated incomplete sequencing despite the large sequencing depth. Naive subsets generally had larger estimated clonotype richness than memory subsets did. Approximately 4.8% of naive CD4, around 4% of naive CD8, 2% to 2.5% of memory CD4, and about 0.4% of memory CD8 clonotypes were shared across several donors. Based on pairwise subsampling, the degree of clonotype sharing among donors was expected to be affected by sequencing depth.

In the case of this clone: What antigen it recognizes has not been identified. Base qualities are not recorded, but no much larger clone differs from it by a single base.

After removal of 5 bases from V and 4 bases from J, the junction retains 8 bases not matched to a gene. The CDR1 and CDR2 encoded by the germline V gene (reference sequence) are SGHNT and YYREEE. The CDR3 spans 14 residues, from the cysteine through the phenylalanine. Here the CDR3 DNA is all that survives: 42 bases in frame from base 1. The donors were healthy, HIV-negative adults who had no recently reported acute infections or vaccinations. Every donor was a Caucasian adult residing in Nashville, Tennessee, USA. Magnetic negative selection was used to enrich CD4+ T cells, after which naive cells were positively selected on CD45RA and the negative fraction became the memory subset. After blood collection by leukapheresis, PBMCs were isolated using Ficoll-Histopaque density gradient centrifugation and then cryopreserved in the vapor phase of liquid nitrogen. Analytical flow cytometry was used to check the purity and quantity of every magnetically sorted T cell population. From each sorted fraction, genomic DNA was isolated and quantified by UV absorbance on a Nanodrop 2000c.

TCR CDR3 regions were amplified from genomic DNA by multiplex PCR using the deep immunoSEQ assay. Extracted genomic DNA from each cell subset was distributed evenly across all wells of several immunoSEQ 96-well plates, and each plate was treated as a replicate. Each replicate PCR for sorted subsets received roughly 200 ng genomic DNA, equal to about 30,000 T cell genomes. The purified libraries were quantified using a Qubit 3.0 fluorometer, sized with a Bioanalyzer 2100, and then quantified again using the KAPA Library Quantification kit. Each immunoSEQ 96-well plate was sequenced on its own single-read 150-cycle Illumina NextSeq 550 flow cell. As for the authors' bioinformatics: Because the immunoSEQ output held only junctional sequences and lacked quality scores, the filtering could not match the filtering applied to full-length reads. Sequences were annotated with PyIR, a Python wrapper for IgBLAST v1.9, using IMGT germline references to assign V/J genes and CDR3. Reads were filtered out if the reads had weak V/J assignments (E-value above 1e-6), no CDR3, stop codons, out-of-frame junctions, or ambiguous translated residues. V3J clonotypes were defined as sequences sharing an identical inferred V gene, J gene, and CDR3 amino acid sequence. The percentage overlap between two repertoires was calculated by dividing the number of shared unique clonotypes by the size of the smaller repertoire. Three approaches were used to assess repertoire richness: RTK rarefaction, the Chao1 estimator, and Recon v2.1 estimates of unobserved clonotypes. Generation probabilities for all TCRbeta clonotypes obtained by the gDNA method from several donors were computed using OLGA. The table comes from immuneACCESS by way of TCRdb, which keeps in-frame sequences with V and J called. Part of the clones is missing from these tables; in studies checked, under half for an unresolved V gene and the rest for unknown reasons. The DNA gave D and trimming, while V, J and clone size come from that table. Recorded for this sample are around 1,000,000 clones; around three quarters of them occurred a single time. 0.85% to 1% of the sample goes to the ten largest clones.

This TCR was sampled from a man younger than 35 in good health. Some clones in this sample may be carry-over from other donors' samples. The chain is encoded by TRBV5-4 joined to TRBJ2-5; 7 bases in between match TRBD1. Sequenced: memory CD4+ T cells from PBMCs. What the cell subset or site label conveys for this sample: CD45RA-negative fraction. The sequenced DNA: TGTGCCAGCAGTCCGACAGGGTTCTTAGAGACCCAGTACTTC. Translation gives CASSPTGFLETQYF.